The 3 T cell receptor beta chains in this list originate from one sample, sequenced in a study of blood T cell repertoires in COVID-19. Sequencing used immunoSEQ multiplex PCR; TCRdb keeps in-frame clones, though not all of them. The table shows just over 250,000 clones, with 88% occurring only once. Sequenced sample: peripheral blood. All receptors come from a man aged 55 to 70 who had recovered from COVID-19.

This chain links TRBV18 with TRBJ1-1, with a tentative D call TRBD1 (6 bases). CDR1 is KGHSH, CDR2 LQKENI, per germline. The CDR3 extends over 17 amino acids. Trimming cost V 2 bases and J 2 bases, with 18 bases left between them. The CDR3 sequence: CASSPEGKRGFNTEAFF. In nucleotides, the CDR3 is TGTGCCAGCTCACCAGAGGGCAAAAGGGGGTTCAACACTGAAGCTTTCTTT.

The chain recombines TRBV9 with TRBJ2-1, with 7 bases aligning to TRBD1. The junction had 4 bases not matched to a gene; V was cut back by 4 bases and J by 0 bases. CDR3 length: 15 residues. Germline V CDR1 and CDR2: SGDLS, YYNGEE. This chain's CDR3 is CASSRTGSSYNEQFF. CDR3 nucleotide sequence: TGTGCCAGCAGCCGGACAGGTAGCTCCTACAATGAGCAGTTCTTC.

This chain joins TRBV6-5 and TRBJ2-1; 9 bases match TRBD2. The CDR3 is made up of 15 amino acids. V was pared by 1 base and J by 5 bases, with 3 bases of the junction left unmatched. The germline V gene has CDR1 MNHEY and CDR2 SVGAGI. The CDR3 sequence is CASSYLAGANNEQFF. CDR3 nucleotide sequence: TGTGCCAGCAGTTACTTAGCGGGGGCAAACAATGAGCAGTTCTTC.